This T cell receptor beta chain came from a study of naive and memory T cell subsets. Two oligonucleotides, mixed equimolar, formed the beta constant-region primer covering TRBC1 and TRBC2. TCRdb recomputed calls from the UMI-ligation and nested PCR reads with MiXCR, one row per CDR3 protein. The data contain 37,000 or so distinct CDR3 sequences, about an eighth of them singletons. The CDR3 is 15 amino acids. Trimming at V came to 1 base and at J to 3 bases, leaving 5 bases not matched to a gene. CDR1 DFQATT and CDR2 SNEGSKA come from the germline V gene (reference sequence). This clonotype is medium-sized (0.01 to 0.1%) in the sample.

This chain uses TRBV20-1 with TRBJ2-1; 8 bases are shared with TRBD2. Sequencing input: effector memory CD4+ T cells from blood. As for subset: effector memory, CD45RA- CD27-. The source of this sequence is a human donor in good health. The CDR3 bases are TGCAGTGCTAGAGGGCCGGGACTAGGCTACAATGAGCAGTTCTTC. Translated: CSARGPGLGYNEQFF.